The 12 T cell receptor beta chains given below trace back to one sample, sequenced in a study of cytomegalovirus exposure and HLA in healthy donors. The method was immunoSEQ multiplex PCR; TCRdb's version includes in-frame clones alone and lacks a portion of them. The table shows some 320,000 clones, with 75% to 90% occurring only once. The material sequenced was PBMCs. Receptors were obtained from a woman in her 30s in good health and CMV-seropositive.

The CDR3 reads CASSVSRSSADTQYF. For the CDR3, the DNA is TGCGCCAGCAGTGTTTCAAGAAGCTCGGCAGATACGCAGTATTTT. The V call is TRBV10-2, the J call TRBJ2-3; unclear D gene. The CDR3 is 15 amino acids. Germline assignment: CDR1 WSHSY and CDR2 SAAADI. Between the trimmed V and J ends, which lost 4 bases and 4 bases, there was a span of 15 bases.

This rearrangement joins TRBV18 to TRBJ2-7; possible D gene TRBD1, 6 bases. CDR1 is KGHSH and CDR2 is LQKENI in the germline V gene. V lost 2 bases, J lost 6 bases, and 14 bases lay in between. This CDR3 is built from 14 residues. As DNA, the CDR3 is TGTGCCAGCTCACCAGAACGTGGGGGCAGCGAGCAGTACTTC. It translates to CASSPERGGSEQYF.

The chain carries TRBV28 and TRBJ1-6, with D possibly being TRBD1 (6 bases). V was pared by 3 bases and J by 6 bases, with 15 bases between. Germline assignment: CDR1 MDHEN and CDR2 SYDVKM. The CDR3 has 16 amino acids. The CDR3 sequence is CASSFIEGVRNSPLHF. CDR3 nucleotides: TGTGCCAGCAGTTTTATCGAGGGGGTTCGTAATTCACCCCTCCACTTT.

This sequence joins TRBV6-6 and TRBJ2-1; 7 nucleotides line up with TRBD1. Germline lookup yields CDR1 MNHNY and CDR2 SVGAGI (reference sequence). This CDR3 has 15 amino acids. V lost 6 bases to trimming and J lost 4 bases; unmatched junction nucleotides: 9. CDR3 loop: CASSLTGINYNEQFF. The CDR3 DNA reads TGTGCCAGCAGCTTGACAGGGATCAATTACAATGAGCAGTTCTTC.

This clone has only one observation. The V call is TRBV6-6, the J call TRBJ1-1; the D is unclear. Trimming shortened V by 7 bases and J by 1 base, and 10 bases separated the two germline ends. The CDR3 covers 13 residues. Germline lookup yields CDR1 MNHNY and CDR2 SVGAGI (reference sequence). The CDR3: CASNIQQNTEAFF. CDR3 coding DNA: TGTGCCAGCAATATACAACAGAACACTGAAGCTTTCTTT.

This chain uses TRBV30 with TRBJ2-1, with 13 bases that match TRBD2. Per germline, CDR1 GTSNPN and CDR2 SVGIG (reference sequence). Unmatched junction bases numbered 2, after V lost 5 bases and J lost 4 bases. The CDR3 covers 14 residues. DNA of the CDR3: TGTGCCTGGGGACTAGCGGGAGTGTACAATGAGCAGTTCTTC. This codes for CAWGLAGVYNEQFF.

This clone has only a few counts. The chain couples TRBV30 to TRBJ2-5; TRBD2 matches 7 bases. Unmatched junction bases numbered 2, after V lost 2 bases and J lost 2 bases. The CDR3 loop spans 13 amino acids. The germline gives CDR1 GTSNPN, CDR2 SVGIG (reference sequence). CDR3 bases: TGTGCCTGGAGTCGGGGGGTTCAAGAGACCCAGTACTTC. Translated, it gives CAWSRGVQETQYF.

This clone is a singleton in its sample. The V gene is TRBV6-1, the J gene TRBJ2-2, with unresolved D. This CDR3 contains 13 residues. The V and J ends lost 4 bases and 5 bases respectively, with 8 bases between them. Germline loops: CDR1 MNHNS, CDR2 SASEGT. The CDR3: CASSGVVTGELFF. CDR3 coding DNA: TGTGCCAGCAGTGGGGTAGTTACCGGGGAGCTGTTTTTT.

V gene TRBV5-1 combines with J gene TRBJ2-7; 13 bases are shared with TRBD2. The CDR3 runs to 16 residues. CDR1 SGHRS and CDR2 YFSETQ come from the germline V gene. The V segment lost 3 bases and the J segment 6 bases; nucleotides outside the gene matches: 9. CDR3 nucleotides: TGCGCCAGCAGCTCCGGACTAGCGGGAGTCTGGGCCGAGCAGTACTTC. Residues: CASSSGLAGVWAEQYF.

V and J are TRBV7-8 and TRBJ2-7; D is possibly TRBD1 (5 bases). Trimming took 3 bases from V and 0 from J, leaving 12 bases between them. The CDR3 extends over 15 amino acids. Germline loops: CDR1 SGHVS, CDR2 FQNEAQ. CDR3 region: CASSLTAPSSYEQYF. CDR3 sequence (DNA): TGTGCCAGCAGCTTGACAGCCCCGAGCTCCTACGAGCAGTACTTC.

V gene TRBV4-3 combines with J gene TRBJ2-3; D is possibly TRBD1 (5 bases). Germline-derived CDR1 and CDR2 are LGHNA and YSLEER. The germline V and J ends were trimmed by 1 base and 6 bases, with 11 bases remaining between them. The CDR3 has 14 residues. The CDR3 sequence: CASSQGTGDDTQYF. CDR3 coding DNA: TGCGCCAGCAGCCAAGGCACAGGTGACGATACGCAGTATTTT.

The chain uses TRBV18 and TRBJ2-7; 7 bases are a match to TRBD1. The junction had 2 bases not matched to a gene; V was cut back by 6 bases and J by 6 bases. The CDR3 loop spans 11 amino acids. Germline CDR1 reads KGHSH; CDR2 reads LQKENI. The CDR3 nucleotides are TGTGCCAGCTCCCCAGGGGGCGAGCAGTACTTC. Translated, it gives CASSPGGEQYF.